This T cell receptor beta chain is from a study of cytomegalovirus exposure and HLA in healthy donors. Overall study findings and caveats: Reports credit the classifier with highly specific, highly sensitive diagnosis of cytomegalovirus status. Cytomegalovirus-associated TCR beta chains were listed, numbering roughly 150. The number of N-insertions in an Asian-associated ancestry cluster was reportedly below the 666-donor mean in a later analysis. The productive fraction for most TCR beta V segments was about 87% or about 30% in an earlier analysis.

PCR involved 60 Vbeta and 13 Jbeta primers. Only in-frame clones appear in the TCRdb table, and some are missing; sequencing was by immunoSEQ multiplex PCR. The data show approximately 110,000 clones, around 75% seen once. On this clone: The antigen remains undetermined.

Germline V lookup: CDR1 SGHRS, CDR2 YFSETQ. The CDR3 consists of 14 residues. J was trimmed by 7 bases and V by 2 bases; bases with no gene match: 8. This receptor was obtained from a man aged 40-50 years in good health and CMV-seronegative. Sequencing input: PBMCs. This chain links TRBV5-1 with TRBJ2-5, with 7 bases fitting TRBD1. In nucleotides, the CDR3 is TGCGCCAGCAGCTTCCCGAGGGGGCAGAGGACCCAGTACTTC. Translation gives CASSFPRGQRTQYF.